This T cell receptor (beta chain) was recorded in a study of cytotoxic CD8 clonotypes in ibrutinib-treated CLL (dated by TCRdb to the early 2020s). Notes on the research overall: The cohort included around 15 treatment-naive and roughly ten relapsed/refractory patients; around 18 were IGHV unmutated. Partial responses were observed in about 25 patients and complete responses in 2; after a median follow-up of 68 months, remission was maintained in around 14 patients and progression was observed in some twelve. Samples at response were collected after a median of 12 months of treatment, with a range of about 6 to 36 months. Samples averaged about 260,000 productive templates and some 96,000 productive rearrangements. Longitudinal samples were obtainable from about 30% of the roughly 86 participants in the trial. Cryopreserved peripheral blood mononuclear cells were obtained before treatment, at response, and at either sustained remission or disease progression. Every sample from remission and from progressive disease was obtained while the patients were still on ibrutinib. General findings and caveats noted by the study authors: An increase in clonality was observed at ibrutinib response, with clonality remaining stable during sustained remission and falling back toward baseline at progression. Public clonotypes were found to be uncommon and were observed to contract or remain stable during treatment; the increase in clonality was shown to reflect expansion of private clonotypes at ibrutinib response. Sampling times were not matched between sustained-remission and progressing patients, and lymph node repertoires were not studied. Baseline clonality exceeded that of age-matched healthy donors and correlated strongly with circulating CD8+ T-cell counts.

Each clonotype received, on average, approximately 9.9x coverage in deep resolution sequencing performed on a MiSeq, where the target depth lay between 1 in 1 million and 1 in 200,000 T cells. The immunoSEQ hsTCRB Kit was used to generate TCR beta libraries. The authors processed their data as follows. The data were analyzed with ImmunoSEQ Analyzer and ImmunoSEQ Data Assistant, and V, D and J gene assignments followed IMGT definitions. Clonality, which ranges from 0 to 1, was calculated as one minus the normalized Shannon entropy of productive rearrangement frequencies. Public clonotype analysis was restricted to overrepresented clonotypes comprising at least 0.05% of each patient's repertoire. Repertoires from about a dozen age-matched healthy donors in immuneACCESS were used as clonality controls. The table comes from immuneACCESS by way of TCRdb, which keeps in-frame sequences with V and J called. Part of the clones is missing from these tables; in studies checked, under half for an unresolved V gene and the rest for unknown reasons. V and J calls and clone size are copied from that table; D and trimming were computed from the DNA. In all, the sample holds roughly 160,000 clones, and 84% of those were seen once. About 4.9% of the sample is held by the ten biggest clonotypes.

From the germline V gene, CDR1 is SGHRS and CDR2 is YFSETQ. Germline trimming: 0 bases from V, 2 bases from J; junction bases outside gene matches: 7. The CDR3 sequence holds 16 residues, the cysteine and phenylalanine included. The DNA shown is the 48-base CDR3, in frame from base 1. Explained via the paper, the time point label denotes: less than 30 months on ibrutinib. For TCR beta library preparation, 1.5 to 2.5 micrograms of genomic DNA were extracted from the cryopreserved PBMCs. Longitudinal blood samples from CLL patients on ibrutinib monotherapy underwent high-throughput TCR beta sequencing. The patients were enrolled in a single-center, open-label phase 2 trial of ibrutinib monotherapy. About this clone: Its target antigen remains unknown. The input lacks base qualities; no much larger clone sits a single base away.

This clonotype was obtained from a human donor with chronic lymphocytic leukemia. This specimen was PBMCs, taken after 24 months of ibrutinib treatment. The V and J segments used are TRBV5-1 and TRBJ2-7; 8 nucleotides in the junction match TRBD2. The DNA sequence is given as TGCGCCAGCAGCTTGGAGGGGTTAGCGGGAACCTACGAGCAGTACTTC. Translated, this gives CASSLEGLAGTYEQYF.